Following are 13 T cell receptor beta chains from one sample sequenced in a study of blood T cell repertoires in COVID-19. The assay was immunoSEQ multiplex PCR, and TCRdb's table has in-frame clones only and misses some. The repertoire holds around 95,000 clones, with more than 70% as singletons. Material for sequencing was peripheral blood. These receptors were obtained from a human donor in a cohort sampled during active COVID-19.

V usage is TRBV5-6 and J usage is TRBJ1-2; the D gene is possibly TRBD1 (5 bases). V gave up 4 bases and J gave up 1 base, with 14 bases separating them. Looked up from germline, CDR1 is SGHDT and CDR2 is YYEEEE. CDR3 length: 15 residues. The CDR3 DNA follows: TGTGCCAGCAGCATGGGCTCAGGGAATAACTATGGCTACACCTTC. This gives the protein CASSMGSGNNYGYTF.

The V gene is TRBV2, the J gene TRBJ1-1; unclear D gene. CDR3 length: 12 amino acids. V lost 5 bases and J lost 0, with 4 bases in between. Germline CDR1 is SNHLY and CDR2 is FYNNEI. The CDR3 sequence: CASSRLNTEAFF. As DNA, the CDR3 is TGTGCCAGCAGTCGTTTGAACACTGAAGCTTTCTTT.

This chain uses TRBV19 with TRBJ1-6, with 7 bases fitting TRBD1. V lost 9 bases to trimming and J lost 6 bases; unmatched junction nucleotides: 11. The CDR3 totals 15 residues. CDR1 LNHDA and CDR2 SQIVND come from the germline V gene (reference sequence). The CDR3 bases are TGTGCCAGCAATATAGGGGGACAGCTTAATTCACCCCTCCACTTT. Protein sequence: CASNIGGQLNSPLHF.

The rearrangement links TRBV10-3 to TRBJ2-2; 8 nucleotides align to TRBD1. With 8 bases clipped from V and 4 bases from J, the junction kept 12 bases outside the gene matches. The CDR3 has 16 residues. Per the germline V gene, CDR1 is ENHRY and CDR2 is SYGVKD. CDR3 loop: CAIGGRTGPTTGELFF. In DNA form, the CDR3 reads TGTGCCATCGGGGGGAGGACAGGGCCGACCACCGGGGAGCTGTTTTTT.

The sample holds one count of this clone. The chain joins TRBV6-2 or TRBV6-3 to TRBJ1-5; D is undetermined. V lost 3 bases and J 4 bases, leaving 7 bases between the germline ends. The germline V gene encodes CDR1 MNHEY and CDR2 SVGEGT. This CDR3 comprises 13 residues. Here the CDR3 DNA reads TGTGCCAGCAGTTATTCGGTAAATCAGCCCCAGCATTTT. Translating gives CASSYSVNQPQHF.

The V gene is TRBV5-1, the J gene TRBJ1-2; 9 nucleotides agree with TRBD1. CDR3 length: 15 residues. The V gene end was trimmed by 3 bases and the J gene end by 8 bases; junction bases not matched to a gene: 11. The germline V gene encodes CDR1 SGHRS and CDR2 YFSETQ. CDR3 nucleotide sequence: TGCGCCAGCAGCTCGACCGGGACAGGGAGCGGAGGCTACACCTTC. Amino acids: CASSSTGTGSGGYTF.

The rearrangement links TRBV5-4 to TRBJ1-2; no clear D. The V end lost 1 base, the J end lost 0 bases, and 7 bases lay between the germline ends. The germline gives CDR1 SGHNT, CDR2 YYREEE (reference sequence). This CDR3 spans 14 amino acids. The CDR3: CASSLHGANYGYTF. The DNA of the CDR3 is TGTGCCAGCAGCTTGCACGGGGCTAACTATGGCTACACCTTC.

The V gene is TRBV12-3 or TRBV12-4, the J gene TRBJ1-3; D is undetermined. V lost 3 bases and J 7 bases, leaving 10 bases between the germline ends. The length of the CDR3 is 13 residues. The CDR3 DNA follows: TGTGCCAGCAGTTTCGCGGCGGGCAACACCATATATTTT. Its translation: CASSFAAGNTIYF.

The V and J genes are TRBV9 and TRBJ2-2, with no clear D. V was trimmed by 0 bases and J by 0 bases, leaving 9 bases between them. Germline V lookup: CDR1 SGDLS, CDR2 YYNGEE. This CDR3 comprises 16 residues. DNA of the CDR3: TGTGCCAGCAGCGTAGCTTATACATCGAACACCGGGGAGCTGTTTTTT. Translated, it gives CASSVAYTSNTGELFF.

The genes are TRBV7-8 and TRBJ1-2; no clear D gene. Between the trimmed V and J ends, which lost 0 bases and 1 base, there was a span of 9 bases. From germline, CDR1 is SGHVS and CDR2 FQNEAQ. This CDR3 comprises 15 residues. The CDR3 sequence: CASSLAQSHNYGYTF. The CDR3 DNA sequence: TGTGCCAGCAGCTTAGCGCAAAGCCATAACTATGGCTACACCTTC.

The chain employs TRBV11-2 and TRBJ2-7, with D maybe TRBD1 (5 bases). V gave up 2 bases and J gave up 7 bases, with 9 bases separating them. Germline assignment: CDR1 SGHAT and CDR2 FQNNGV. This CDR3 has 12 amino acids. CDR3 in amino acids: CASSLSGREQYF. The DNA for the CDR3 is TGTGCCAGCAGCTTATCAGGGCGTGAGCAGTACTTC.

The chain couples TRBV5-6 to TRBJ2-3; 10 bases line up with TRBD2. With V trimmed by 4 bases and J by 2 bases, 10 bases remained unmatched. Germline V gives CDR1 SGHDT, CDR2 YYEEEE. This CDR3 contains 17 residues. The CDR3 DNA is TGTGCCAGCAGCCCCGAACTACTAGCGGGGCTCACAGATACGCAGTATTTT. Its translation: CASSPELLAGLTDTQYF.

The rearrangement uses TRBV6-5 and TRBJ2-1, with 8 bases fitting TRBD2. Germline V gives CDR1 MNHEY, CDR2 SVGAGI. The CDR3 sequence is 15 residues long. The J segment lost 4 bases and the V segment lost 6 bases, leaving 8 bases of the junction unmatched. The CDR3, as DNA: TGTGCCAGCAGACAATCCGGGGGGGAGTACAATGAGCAGTTCTTC. It is translated as CASRQSGGEYNEQFF.